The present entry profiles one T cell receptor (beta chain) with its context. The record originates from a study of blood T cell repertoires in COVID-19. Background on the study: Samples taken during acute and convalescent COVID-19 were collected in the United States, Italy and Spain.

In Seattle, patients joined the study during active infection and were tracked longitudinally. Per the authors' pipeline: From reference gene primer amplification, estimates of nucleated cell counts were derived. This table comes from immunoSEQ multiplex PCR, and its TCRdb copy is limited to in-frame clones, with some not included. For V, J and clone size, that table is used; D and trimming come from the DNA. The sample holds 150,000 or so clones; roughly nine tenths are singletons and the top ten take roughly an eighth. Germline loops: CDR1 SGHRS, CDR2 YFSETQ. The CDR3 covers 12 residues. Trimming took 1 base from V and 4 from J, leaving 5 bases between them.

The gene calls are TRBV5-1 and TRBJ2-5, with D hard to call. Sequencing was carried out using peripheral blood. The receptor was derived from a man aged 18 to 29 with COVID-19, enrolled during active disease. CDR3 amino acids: CASSLSLETQYF. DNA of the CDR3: TGCGCCAGCAGCTTGTCCCTAGAGACCCAGTACTTC.